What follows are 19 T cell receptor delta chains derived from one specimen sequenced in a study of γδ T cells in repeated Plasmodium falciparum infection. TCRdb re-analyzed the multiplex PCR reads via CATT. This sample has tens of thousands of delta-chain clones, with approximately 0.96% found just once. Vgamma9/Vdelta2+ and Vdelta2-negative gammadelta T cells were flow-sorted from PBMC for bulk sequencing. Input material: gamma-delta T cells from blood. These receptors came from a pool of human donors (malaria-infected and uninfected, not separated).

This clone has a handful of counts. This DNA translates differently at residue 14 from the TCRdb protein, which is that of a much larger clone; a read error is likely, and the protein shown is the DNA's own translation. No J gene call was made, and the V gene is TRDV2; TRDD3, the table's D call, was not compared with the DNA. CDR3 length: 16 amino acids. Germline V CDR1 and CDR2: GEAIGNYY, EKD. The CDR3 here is CACDTRDSWDTRQVFF. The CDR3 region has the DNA TGTGCCTGTGACACTCGGGATTCCTGGGACACCCGACAGGTGTTTTTC.

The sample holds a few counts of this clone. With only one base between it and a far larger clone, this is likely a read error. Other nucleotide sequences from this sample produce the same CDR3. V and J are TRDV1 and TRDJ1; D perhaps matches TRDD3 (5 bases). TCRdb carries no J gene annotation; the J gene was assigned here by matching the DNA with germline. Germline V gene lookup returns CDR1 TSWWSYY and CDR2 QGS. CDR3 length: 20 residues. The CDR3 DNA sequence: TGTGCCCTTGGGGAAAACAGCGGGCCATCCTCGGGGGTCCTCACCGATAAACTCATCTTT. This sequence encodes CALGENSGPSSGVLTDKLIF.

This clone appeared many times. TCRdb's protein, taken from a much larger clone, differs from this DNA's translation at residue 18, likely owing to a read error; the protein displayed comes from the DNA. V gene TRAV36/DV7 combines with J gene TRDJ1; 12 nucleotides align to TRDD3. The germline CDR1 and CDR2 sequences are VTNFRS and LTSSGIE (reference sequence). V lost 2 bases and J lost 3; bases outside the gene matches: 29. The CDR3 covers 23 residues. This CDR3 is CAVEGFARRNYWGILRYADKLIF. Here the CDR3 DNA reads TGTGCTGTGGAAGGGTTTGCGCGACGAAACTACTGGGGGATACTTAGGTACGCCGATAAACTCATCTTT.

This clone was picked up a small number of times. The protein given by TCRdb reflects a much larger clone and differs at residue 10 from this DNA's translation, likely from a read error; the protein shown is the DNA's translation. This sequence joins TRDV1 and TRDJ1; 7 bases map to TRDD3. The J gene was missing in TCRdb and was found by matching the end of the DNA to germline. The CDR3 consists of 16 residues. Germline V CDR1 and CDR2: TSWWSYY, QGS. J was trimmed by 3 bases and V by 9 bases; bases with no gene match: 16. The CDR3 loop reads CALGPADGGPSDKLIF. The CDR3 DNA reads TGTGCTCTCGGGCCGGCTGATGGGGGACCCTCCGATAAACTCATCTTT.

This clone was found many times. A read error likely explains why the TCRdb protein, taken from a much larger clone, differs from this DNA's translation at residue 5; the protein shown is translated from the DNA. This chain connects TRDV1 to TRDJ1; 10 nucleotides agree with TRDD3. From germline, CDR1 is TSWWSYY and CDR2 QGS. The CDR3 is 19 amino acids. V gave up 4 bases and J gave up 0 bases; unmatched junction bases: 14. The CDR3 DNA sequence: TGTGCTCTTGGGGGGACTCTCCGACTGGGGGATCTATACACCGATAAACTCATCTTT. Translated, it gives CALGGTLRLGDLYTDKLIF.

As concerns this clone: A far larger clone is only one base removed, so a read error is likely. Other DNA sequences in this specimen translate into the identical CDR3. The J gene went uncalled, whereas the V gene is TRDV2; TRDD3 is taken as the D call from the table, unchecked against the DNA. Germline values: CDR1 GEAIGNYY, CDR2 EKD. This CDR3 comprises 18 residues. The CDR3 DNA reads TGTGCCTGTGACCCCCGAATCGACTGGGGGACTAACACCGATAAGCTCATCTTT. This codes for CACDPRIDWGTNTDKLIF.

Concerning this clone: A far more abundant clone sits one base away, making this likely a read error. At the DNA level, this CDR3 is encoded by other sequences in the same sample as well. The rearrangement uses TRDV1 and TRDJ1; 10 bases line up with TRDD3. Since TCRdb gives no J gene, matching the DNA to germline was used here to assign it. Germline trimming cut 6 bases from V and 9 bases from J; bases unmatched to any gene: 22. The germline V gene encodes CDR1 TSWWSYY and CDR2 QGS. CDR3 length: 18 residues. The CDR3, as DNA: TGTGCTCTTGGTTCTATCTTGCCTCTCTGGGGGATAACGAAGCAACTCATCTTT. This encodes CALGSILPLWGITKQLIF.

The CDR3 bases are TGTGCTCTTGGGATACTACAAGCGTTCTACCCAACCGATAAACTCATCTTT. This sequence encodes CALGILQAFYPTDKLIF. The chain recombines TRDV1 with TRDJ1, with no clear D. Trimming removed 5 bases at V and 2 bases at J, with 21 bases between. CDR1 is TSWWSYY, CDR2 QGS, per germline. This CDR3 spans 17 amino acids.

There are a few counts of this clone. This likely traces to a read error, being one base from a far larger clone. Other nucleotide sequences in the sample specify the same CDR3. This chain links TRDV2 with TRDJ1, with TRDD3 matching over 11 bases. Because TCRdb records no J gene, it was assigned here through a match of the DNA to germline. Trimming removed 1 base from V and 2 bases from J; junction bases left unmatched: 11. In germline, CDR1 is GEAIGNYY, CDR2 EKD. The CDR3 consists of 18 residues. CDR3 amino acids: CACDTLRYTGGYTDKLIF. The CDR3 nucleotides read TGTGCCTGTGACACGTTAAGGTATACTGGGGGATATACCGATAAACTCATCTTT.

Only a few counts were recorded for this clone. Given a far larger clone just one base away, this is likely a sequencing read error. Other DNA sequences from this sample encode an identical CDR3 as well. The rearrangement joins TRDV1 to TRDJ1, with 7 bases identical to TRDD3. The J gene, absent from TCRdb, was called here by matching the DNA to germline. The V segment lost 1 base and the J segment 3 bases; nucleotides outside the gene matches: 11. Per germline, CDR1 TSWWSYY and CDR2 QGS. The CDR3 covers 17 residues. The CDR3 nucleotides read TGTGCTCTTGGGGAACGGACTTCGGGGGGGGATGCCGATAAACTCATCTTT. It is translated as CALGERTSGGDADKLIF.

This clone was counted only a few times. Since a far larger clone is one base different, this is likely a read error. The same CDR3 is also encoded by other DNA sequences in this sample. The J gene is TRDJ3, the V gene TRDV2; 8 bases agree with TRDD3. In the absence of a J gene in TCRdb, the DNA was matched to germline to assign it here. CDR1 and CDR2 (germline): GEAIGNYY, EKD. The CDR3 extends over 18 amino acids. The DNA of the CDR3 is TGTGCCTGTGACACCGCTGGGGGAAGCTCCTGGGACACCAGACAGATGTTTTTC. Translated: CACDTAGGSSWDTRQMFF.

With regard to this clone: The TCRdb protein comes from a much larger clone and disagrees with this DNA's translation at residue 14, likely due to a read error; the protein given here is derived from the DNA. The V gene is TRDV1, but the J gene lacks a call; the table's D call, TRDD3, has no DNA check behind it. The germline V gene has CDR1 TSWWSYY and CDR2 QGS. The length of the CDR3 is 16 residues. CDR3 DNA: TGTGCTCTTACATTCCCGTACTGGGGGATCTCAGATAAACCCATCTTT. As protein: CALTFPYWGISDKPIF.

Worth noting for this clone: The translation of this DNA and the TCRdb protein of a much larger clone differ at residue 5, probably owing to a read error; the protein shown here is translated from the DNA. In DNA, the CDR3 is TGTGCCTGTGACGCCCCAGGGGGGTTGTACACCGATAAACTCATCTTT. Its translation is CACDAPGGLYTDKLIF. The chain is built from TRDV2 and TRDJ1, with D tentatively TRDD3 (5 bases). TCRdb offers no J gene call, so here the DNA was matched to germline to obtain one. CDR1 and CDR2 (germline): GEAIGNYY, EKD. V was cut by 3 bases and J by 0 bases, with 16 bases left in between. The CDR3 length is 16 residues.

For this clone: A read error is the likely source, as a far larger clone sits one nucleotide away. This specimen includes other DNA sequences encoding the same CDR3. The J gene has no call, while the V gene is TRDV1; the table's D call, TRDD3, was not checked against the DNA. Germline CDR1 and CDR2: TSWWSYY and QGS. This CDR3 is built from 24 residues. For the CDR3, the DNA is TGCGCTCTTGGGGAATGCCCCCTACTTTTCTCTAGGTCCACGTTACTGGGGGATAAATATAAACTCATTTTT. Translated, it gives CALGECPLLFSRSTLLGDKYKLIF.

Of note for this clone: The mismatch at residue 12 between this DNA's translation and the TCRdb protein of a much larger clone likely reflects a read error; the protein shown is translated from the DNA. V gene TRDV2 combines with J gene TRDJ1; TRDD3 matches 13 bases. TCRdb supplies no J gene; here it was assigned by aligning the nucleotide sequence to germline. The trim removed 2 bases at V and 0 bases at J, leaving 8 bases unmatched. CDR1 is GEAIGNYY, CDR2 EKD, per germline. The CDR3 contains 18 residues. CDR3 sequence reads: CACDKLLGDTADTDKLIF. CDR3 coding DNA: TGTGCCTGTGACAAACTACTGGGGGATACGGCCGACACCGATAAACTCATCTTT.

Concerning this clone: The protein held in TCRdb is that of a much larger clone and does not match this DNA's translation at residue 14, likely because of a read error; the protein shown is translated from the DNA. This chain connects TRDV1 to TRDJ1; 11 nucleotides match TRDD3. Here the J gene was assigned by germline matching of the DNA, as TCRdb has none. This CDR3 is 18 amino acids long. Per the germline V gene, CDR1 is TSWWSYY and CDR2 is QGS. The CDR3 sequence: CALIPTLGDTPYTNKLIF. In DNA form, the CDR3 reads TGTGCTCTTATTCCTACGCTGGGGGATACCCCGTACACCAATAAACTCATCTTT.

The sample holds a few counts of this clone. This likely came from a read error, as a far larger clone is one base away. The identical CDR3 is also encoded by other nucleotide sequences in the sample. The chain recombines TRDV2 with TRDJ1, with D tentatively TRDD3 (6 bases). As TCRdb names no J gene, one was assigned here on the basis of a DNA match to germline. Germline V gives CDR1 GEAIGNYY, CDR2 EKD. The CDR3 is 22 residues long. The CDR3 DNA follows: TGTGCCTGTGAACAGATACTGGGAGCATATTGGGGCAGAGGGGCTTACACCGACAAACTCATCTTT. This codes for CACEQILGAYWGRGAYTDKLIF.

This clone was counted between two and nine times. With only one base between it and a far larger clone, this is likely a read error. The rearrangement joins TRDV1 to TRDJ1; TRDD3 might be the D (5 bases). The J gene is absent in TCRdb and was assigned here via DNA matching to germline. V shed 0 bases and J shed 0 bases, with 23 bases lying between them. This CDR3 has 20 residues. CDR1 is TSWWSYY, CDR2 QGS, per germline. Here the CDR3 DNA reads TGTGCTCTTGGGGAACTAGAGTCCCCCTTGGGGCTGATGTACACCGATAAACTCATCTTT. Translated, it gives CALGELESPLGLMYTDKLIF.

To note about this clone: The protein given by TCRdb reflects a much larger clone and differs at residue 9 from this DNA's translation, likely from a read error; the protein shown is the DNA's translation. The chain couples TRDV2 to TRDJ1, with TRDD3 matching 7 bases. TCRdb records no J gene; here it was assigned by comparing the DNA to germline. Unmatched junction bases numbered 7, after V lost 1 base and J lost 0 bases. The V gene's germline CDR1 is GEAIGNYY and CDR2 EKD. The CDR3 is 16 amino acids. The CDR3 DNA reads TGTGCCTGTGACACTCTAGGGATACACCACACCGATAAACTCATCTTT. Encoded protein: CACDTLGIHHTDKLIF.